This paragraph reports one TCR beta chain. This receptor's antigen is unknown. One base away there is no much larger clone; base qualities are not given. The sample belongs to a study of cytomegalovirus exposure and HLA in healthy donors (dated by TCRdb to 2015 to 2018). About the study as a whole: The 500 to 800 repertoires of the first cohort and the roughly 120 validation repertoires were produced on the same platform, according to a later analysis. In addition to the first cohort of approximately 670 subjects, a separate validation cohort of 130 or so different subjects was used. The study aimed to test whether cataloging public T cell receptors could reveal signatures of past pathogen exposure. The study combined high-throughput TCR immunosequencing, statistical association of individual TCRs with disease status, and machine learning to predict cytomegalovirus infection status. Study-level results and caveats: While some public TCRs were present in many individuals, most TCR sequences turned up only very rarely across donors. A few of the identified cytomegalovirus-associated TCR beta chains were confirmed in vitro to be specific for cytomegalovirus antigens. A later analysis found that TCRs clustered in the first cohort also tended to co-occur in the 120 validation repertoires, with just under 95% of cluster scores above 0. The authors suggested that the approach could potentially be generalized to other disease states and immunological phenotypes. A total of about 150 TCR beta chains were listed by the study as associated with cytomegalovirus. All 120 or so repertoires were used to score co-occurrence in the validation cohort in a later analysis, because that analysis had no HLA typing for the cohort. Cytomegalovirus status was reported to be diagnosed by the classifier with high specificity and sensitivity in both the original and validation cohorts.

Libraries came from the immunoSEQ multiplex PCR assay. On the authors' methods: A statistical classification framework was developed to diagnose cytomegalovirus status using the catalog of TCR beta chain sequences. TCRdb took over this immuneACCESS table, retaining in-frame rearrangements with V and J assigned. Such tables are incomplete; in checked studies, under half of the missing clones stem from an unresolved V gene, and the remainder is unexplained. V and J calls and clone size are given by that table; D and trimming were obtained from the DNA. Within this sample are 110,000 or so clones, with about 82% of them counted one time only. The ten largest clonotypes hold around 5% of the sample. Measured from the cysteine to the phenylalanine, the CDR3 is 11 residues long. Only the CDR3 region is kept as DNA, spanning 33 bases read in frame from base 1. The germline V end is reduced by 3 bases and the J end by 8 bases; junction bases left unmatched: 3. For CDR1 and CDR2, the germline V gene (reference sequence) lists DFQATT and SNEGSKA.

The donors belonged to the validation cohort of over a hundred subjects, which was separate from the approximately 700-subject first cohort. In this chain, TRBV20-1 is recombined with TRBJ1-2, with TRBD1 identical over 7 junction bases. The source is a man between 18 and 29 years old in good health and CMV-seronegative. Sequences were obtained from PBMCs. The sequence in DNA is TGCAGTGCTAGTACAGGGGACGGCTACACCTTC. It translates to CSASTGDGYTF.